Each of the 2 T cell receptor beta chains below was sequenced from the same sample in a study of T cells in women clearing cervical HPV infection. The assay was immunoSEQ multiplex PCR, and TCRdb's table has in-frame clones only and misses some. This sample's clone table lists about 27,000 clones. The sequencing input was blood buffy coat. The receptors here all came from a woman between 18 and 70 years old with a cervical HPV16 infection that either progressed to CIN3+ or cleared (not recorded which).

The CDR3 DNA, read in part, is TGCGCCAGCAGCAGACTAGCGGGAGGGTACGAG. Its translation is CASSRLAGGYE. Given in full, the CDR3 is CASSRLAGGYEQYF. This rearrangement joins TRBV5-1 to TRBJ2-7, with 14 positions matching TRBD2. The read falls 3 residues short of the CDR3 end, and the missing part is taken from the germline J gene. Germline values: CDR1 SGHRS, CDR2 YFSETQ. V was clipped by 4 bases and J by 4 bases; unmatched bases: 1. The length of the CDR3 is 14 residues.

On this clone: The read stops 3 residues short of the end of the CDR3; the missing end is completed from the germline J gene. This sequence joins TRBV12-3 or TRBV12-4 and TRBJ2-1, with 8 bases fitting TRBD2. The CDR3 loop spans 15 amino acids. With 2 bases clipped from V and 9 bases from J, the junction kept 9 bases outside the gene matches. Incomplete CDR3 DNA: TGTGCCAGCAGTTTACGGGGACTAGGAGTCGGTGAG. Translating gives CASSLRGLGVGE. The whole CDR3 protein reads CASSLRGLGVGEQFF.